The entry that follows covers one TCR beta chain sequence. What it binds is unknown. Here immunoSEQ multiplex PCR was the method, and the copy in TCRdb shows in-frame clones only, minus some. The table includes about half a million clones, approximately 78% detected once. These data are taken from a study of shared clonotypes between healthy human individuals. Study-wide background: The study drew on two women and three men aged 18 to 49 as donors.

Findings and caveats of the study: Sequencing depth was expected to affect clonotype sharing among donors.

CDR1 is SGHTA, CDR2 FQGNSA, per germline. This CDR3 contains 15 residues. The germline V and J ends were trimmed by 0 bases and 4 bases, with 10 bases remaining between them. The source is a woman in her thirties or forties in good health. Some clones in this sample may be carry-over from other donors' samples. The specimen was PBMCs. The V and J genes are TRBV7-2 and TRBJ2-1; D may be TRBD2 (5 bases). The CDR3 here is CASSLAVAQYNEQFF. The CDR3 nucleotides are TGTGCCAGCAGCTTAGCGGTAGCGCAGTACAATGAGCAGTTCTTC.